A single sample gave rise to the 20 T cell receptor beta chains below, sequenced in a study of CD4 T cells in relation to SARS-CoV-2 and coronaviruses. Some clones are missing from TCRdb's copy, which holds only in-frame ones; the method was immunoSEQ multiplex PCR. The data contain under 45,000 clones, around 82% of them singletons. These receptors are not linked to any known antigen. The sample taken for sequencing was naive CD4+ T cells from PBMCs, cultured in vitro. Noted subset: naive CD4+ T cells isolated by negative enrichment. These receptors came from an adult with COVID-19.

The CDR3 sequence: CASSPPSQLYEQYF. The DNA of the CDR3 is TGTGCCAGCTCACCACCGTCCCAGCTGTACGAGCAGTACTTC. V usage is TRBV18 and J usage is TRBJ2-7, with D unclear. The CDR3 length is 14 residues. CDR1 is KGHSH, CDR2 LQKENI, per germline. Trimming removed 0 bases from V and 4 bases from J, with 10 bases in between.

V gene TRBV30 combines with J gene TRBJ2-5; D ambiguous. Germline V gene data show CDR1 as GTSNPN and CDR2 as SVGIG (reference sequence). V lost 5 bases and J 9 bases, leaving 13 bases between the germline ends. This CDR3 has 11 residues. The CDR3 loop is CAWDVGGPQYF. CDR3 DNA sequence: TGTGCCTGGGATGTTGGTGGGCCCCAGTACTTC.

This clone was observed a single time. The J gene is TRBJ2-6, the V gene TRBV15; the match to TRBD1 covers 9 bases. Germline V gene sequence: CDR1 LNHNV, CDR2 YYDKDF (reference sequence). CDR3 length: 18 amino acids. With V trimmed by 2 bases and J by 1 base, 6 bases remained unmatched. The CDR3 region is CATSRRTGQGSGANVLTF. As DNA, the CDR3 is TGTGCCACCAGCAGACGGACGGGACAGGGTTCTGGGGCCAACGTCCTGACTTTC. The entire variable domain, with the rest obtained from reference TRBV15 and TRBJ2-6, is as follows: DAMVIQNPRYQVTQFGKPVTLSCSQTLNHNVMYWYQQKSSQAPKLLFHYYDKDFNNEADTPDNFQSRRPNTSFCFLDIRSPGLGDTAMYLCATSRRTGQGSGANVLTFGAGSRLTVL.

The chain combines TRBV3-1 (or the pseudogene TRBV3-2) with TRBJ2-1, with TRBD2 matching 8 bases. The CDR3 length is 18 residues. With V trimmed by 0 bases and J by 3 bases, 10 bases remained unmatched. Looked up from germline, CDR1 is LGHDT and CDR2 is YNNKEL (reference sequence). This CDR3 is CASSQDRVAGLGYNEQFF. CDR3 nucleotide sequence: TGTGCCAGCAGCCAAGACCGAGTAGCGGGATTAGGCTACAATGAGCAGTTCTTC.

V usage is TRBV2 and J usage is TRBJ2-5, with D hard to call. The V end lost 1 base, the J end lost 2 bases, and 8 bases lay between the germline ends. The CDR3 has 14 residues. The germline CDR1 and CDR2 sequences are SNHLY and FYNNEI. The CDR3 loop reads CASSEDITQETQYF. CDR3 DNA: TGTGCCAGCAGTGAAGATATCACACAAGAGACCCAGTACTTC.

The rearrangement links TRBV9 to TRBJ2-2; 7 bases line up with TRBD1. In germline, CDR1 is SGDLS, CDR2 YYNGEE. The CDR3 has 16 residues. Germline trimming cut 4 bases from V and 2 bases from J; bases unmatched to any gene: 8. For the CDR3, the DNA is TGTGCCAGCAGCCGACGGACAGGAGCCAACACCGGGGAGCTGTTTTTT. Translating gives CASSRRTGANTGELFF.

This sequence joins TRBV19 and TRBJ2-4, with 9 bases lining up with TRBD1. The CDR3 has 17 amino acids. Germline assignment: CDR1 LNHDA and CDR2 SQIVND (reference sequence). The junction had 6 bases not matched to a gene; V was cut back by 3 bases and J by 0 bases. The CDR3 protein is CASSMGQGTLAKNIQYF. Here the CDR3 DNA reads TGTGCCAGTAGTATGGGACAGGGCACCCTAGCCAAAAACATTCAGTACTTC.

This clone has a single count. The rearrangement joins TRBV29-1 to TRBJ2-5, with D possibly being TRBD2 (5 bases). The CDR3 is made up of 16 amino acids. Germline V CDR1 and CDR2: SQVTM, ANQGSEA. With 2 bases removed from V and 5 bases from J, the gap between germline ends came to 21 bases. The chain's CDR3 is CSVETSFSFVPETQYF. CDR3 bases: TGCAGCGTTGAAACTAGTTTTTCCTTTGTCCCGGAGACCCAGTACTTC.

The V call is TRBV2, the J call TRBJ2-1; possibly TRBD2 for D (6 bases). The V end was cut by 7 bases, the J end by 1 base, with 17 bases between. This CDR3 has 16 amino acids. In germline, CDR1 is SNHLY, CDR2 FYNNEI. This CDR3 is CASTPLLATSYNEQFF. CDR3 nucleotides: TGTGCCAGCACCCCCCTACTAGCTACATCCTACAATGAGCAGTTCTTC. Variable domain in full (rest from reference TRBV2 and TRBJ2-1): EPEVTQTPSHQVTQMGQEVILRCVPISNHLYFYWYRQILGQKVEFLVSFYNNEISEKSEIFDDQFSVERPDGSNFTLKIRSTKLEDSAMYFCASTPLLATSYNEQFFGPGTRLTVL.

This chain links TRBV4-1 with TRBJ2-6; D possibly corresponds to TRBD1 (6 bases). V shed 0 bases and J shed 1 base, with 10 bases lying between them. The CDR3 length is 17 residues. The germline V gene encodes CDR1 MGHRA and CDR2 YSYEKL. The CDR3 reads CASSQDPRGSGANVLTF. Written as DNA, the CDR3 is TGCGCCAGCAGCCAAGATCCCAGGGGATCTGGGGCCAACGTCCTGACTTTC.

The chain carries TRBV28 and TRBJ2-3; the match to TRBD1 covers 10 bases. This CDR3 has 16 residues. The germline V gene has CDR1 MDHEN and CDR2 SYDVKM. J lost 3 bases, V lost 5 bases, and 8 bases had no gene match. The CDR3 nucleotides read TGTGCCAGCAGTGGGGGGGGACAGGGGTTAACAGATACGCAGTATTTT. It is translated as CASSGGGQGLTDTQYF.

V gene TRBV5-1 combines with J gene TRBJ2-7; TRBD2 is a possible D gene (5 bases). Trimming removed 1 base at V and 4 bases at J, with 15 bases between. Looked up from germline, CDR1 is SGHRS and CDR2 is YFSETQ. This CDR3 has 15 residues. This CDR3 is CASSLSPGSEYEQYF. CDR3 nucleotide sequence: TGCGCCAGCAGCTTGTCTCCGGGTAGCGAGTACGAGCAGTACTTC.

This clone was seen more than once but under ten times. The gene calls are TRBV9 and TRBJ1-4; 7 bases are shared with TRBD1. The CDR3 length is 14 residues. Germline CDR1 is SGDLS and CDR2 is YYNGEE. The V gene end was trimmed by 3 bases and the J gene end by 8 bases; junction bases not matched to a gene: 7. The CDR3 nucleotides are TGTGCCAGCAGCGCGACAGGGTTTCGGGAAAAACTGTTTTTT. Residues: CASSATGFREKLFF.

The genes are TRBV19 and TRBJ1-1; D is ambiguous. Trimming stripped 2 bases from V and 0 bases from J, with 13 bases between. Germline V gives CDR1 LNHDA, CDR2 SQIVND (reference sequence). The CDR3 has 16 amino acids. The CDR3 region has the DNA TGTGCCAGTAGTATATTCTTTGGGCAGGTGAACACTGAAGCTTTCTTT. This sequence encodes CASSIFFGQVNTEAFF.

The gene calls are TRBV30 and TRBJ1-1; 7 nucleotides agree with TRBD1. The CDR3 is made up of 12 amino acids. V dropped 0 bases and J dropped 8; count of bases not matched to a gene: 3. From germline, CDR1 is GTSNPN and CDR2 SVGIG (reference sequence). CDR3 DNA: TGTGCCTGGAGTGTACAGGGGCCCGAAGCTTTCTTT. As protein: CAWSVQGPEAFF.

V gene TRBV29-1 combines with J gene TRBJ1-1; D uncertain. Between the trimmed V and J ends, which lost 1 base and 1 base, there was a span of 10 bases. The CDR3 covers 14 residues. CDR1 and CDR2 (germline): SQVTM, ANQGSEA. The CDR3 sequence: CSVEARHSNTEAFF. CDR3 DNA: TGCAGCGTTGAAGCGAGACACTCGAACACTGAAGCTTTCTTT.

The chain couples TRBV7-9 to TRBJ1-6; D is perhaps TRBD1 (6 bases). The V end was cut by 1 base, the J end by 10 bases, with 14 bases between. Per the germline V gene, CDR1 is SEHNR and CDR2 is FQNEAQ (reference sequence). The CDR3 runs 15 residues. The CDR3 loop is CASSLVVQGASPLHF. The CDR3 nucleotides read TGTGCCAGCAGCTTAGTTGTACAGGGTGCGTCACCCCTCCACTTT.

The chain links TRBV5-4 to TRBJ2-3; D remains unclear. The CDR3 runs 15 residues. Germline V gives CDR1 SGHNT, CDR2 YYREEE (reference sequence). The V and J ends lost 2 bases and 0 bases respectively, with 10 bases between them. The CDR3 region has the DNA TGTGCCAGCAGCTTTGCTACGACTAGCACAGATACGCAGTATTTT. The encoded protein is CASSFATTSTDTQYF.

The chain employs TRBV7-9 and TRBJ2-7; D call uncertain. From germline, CDR1 is SEHNR and CDR2 FQNEAQ (reference sequence). The CDR3 is 17 residues long. Trimming removed 1 base at V and 0 bases at J, with 16 bases between. The CDR3 loop is CASSLESTLWVSYEQYF. CDR3 bases: TGTGCCAGCAGCTTAGAATCTACCCTTTGGGTCTCCTACGAGCAGTACTTC.

The genes are TRBV3-1 (or the pseudogene TRBV3-2) and TRBJ2-3, with D tentatively TRBD2 (6 bases). V lost 4 bases and J lost 0, with 11 bases in between. The germline gives CDR1 LGHDT, CDR2 YNNKEL (reference sequence). This CDR3 spans 15 amino acids. The CDR3 nucleotides read TGTGCCAGCAGCCTAGGGACTTCTAGCACAGATACGCAGTATTTT. Encoded protein: CASSLGTSSTDTQYF.